Listed below are T cell receptor beta chains from one sample, sequenced in a study of human T cells and chemical hapten exposure. TCRdb redid the calling of the RACE reads with MiXCR, one entry per CDR3 protein. Of over 300,000 distinct CDR3 sequences in the sample, less than 6.5% are singletons; the top ten hold 2.5% to 3%. Sequencing used whole blood, obtained in connection with sensitization to the hapten diphenylcyclopropenone (DPC). The receptors were sampled from a woman in her fifties or sixties with alopecia areata. Some clones in this sample may be carry-over from other donors' samples. CDR3s include the opening cysteine and the closing phenylalanine or tryptophan. A D gene is named only where the DNA matches it firmly. Where a row states a size, it is once, few, many or the class of an expanded clone; other rows omit it.

J: TRBJ1-1; size: few; D: -; V: TRBV7-9; DNA: TGTGCCAGCAGCTCCCGTGACAGGAGGAACACTGAAGCTTTCTTT; CDR3: CASSSRDRRNTEAFF
J: TRBJ2-7; size: many; D: -; V: TRBV20-1; DNA: TGCAGTGCCACCAGGGATTCCTACGAGCAGTACTTC; CDR3: CSATRDSYEQYF
J: TRBJ2-2; size: -; D: -; V: TRBV11-2; DNA: TGTGCCAGCAGCCTCCCCAGGGAAACCGGGGAGCTGTTTTTT; CDR3: CASSLPRETGELFF
J: TRBJ2-1; size: few; D: TRBD2; V: TRBV20-1; DNA: TGCAGTGCTAGAGGGCCCGGGAGGATGGATGAGCAGTTCTTC; CDR3: CSARGPGRMDEQFF
J: TRBJ1-1; size: -; D: TRBD1; V: TRBV7-6; DNA: TGTGCCAGCAGATCCGGGACAGGGGAAGCTTTCTTT; CDR3: CASRSGTGEAFF
J: TRBJ2-3; size: few; D: TRBD2; V: TRBV7-2; DNA: TGTGCCAGCAGCTTCGAAGGGACTAGTGGCACAGATACGCAGTATTTT; CDR3: CASSFEGTSGTDTQYF
J: TRBJ1-5; size: -; D: TRBD1; V: TRBV6-2/TRBV6-3; DNA: TGTGCCAGCAGTTACCCGAGACAGGGGGCCAATCAGCCCCAGCATTTT; CDR3: CASSYPRQGANQPQHF
J: TRBJ2-1; size: many; D: -; V: TRBV5-4; DNA: TGTGCCAGCAGCTTTGGCCACAATGAGCAGTTCTTC; CDR3: CASSFGHNEQFF
J: TRBJ2-3; size: many; D: TRBD1; V: TRBV29-1; DNA: TGCAGCGTTGGAGAAGGGGGCCCCCCAGATACGCAGTATTTT; CDR3: CSVGEGGPPDTQYF
J: TRBJ2-1; size: many; D: TRBD2; V: TRBV12-3/TRBV12-4; DNA: TGTGCCAGCAGCCCTAGCGGGAGAGGCGATGAGCAGTTCTTC; CDR3: CASSPSGRGDEQFF
J: TRBJ1-1; size: few; D: -; V: TRBV6-1; DNA: TGTGCCAGCAGTGAAAAGGGGGACACTGAAGCTTTCTTT; CDR3: CASSEKGDTEAFF
J: TRBJ1-6; size: few; D: -; V: TRBV13; DNA: TGTGCCAGCAGCTCTGGAAGATCACCCCTCCACTTT; CDR3: CASSSGRSPLHF
J: TRBJ2-4; size: many; D: -; V: TRBV29-1; DNA: TGCAGCGTTATGGCATTAGCCAAAAACATTCAGTACTTC; CDR3: CSVMALAKNIQYF
J: TRBJ1-1; size: -; D: -; V: TRBV29-1; DNA: TGCAGCGTTGCCCAGGGGAATGCTGAAGCTTTCTTT; CDR3: CSVAQGNAEAFF
J: TRBJ1-1; size: many; D: TRBD1; V: TRBV10-3; DNA: TGTGCCATCAGTGAGTCGAAGGGGGCAGACACTGAAGCTTTCTTT; CDR3: CAISESKGADTEAFF
J: TRBJ2-3; size: few; D: -; V: TRBV27; DNA: TGTGCCAGCAATAAAGGGATTGGAACAGATACGCAGTATTTT; CDR3: CASNKGIGTDTQYF
J: TRBJ2-3; size: -; D: TRBD2; V: TRBV4-3; DNA: TGCGCCAGCAGCTATAATGCAGCGGGAGACCCGCCAGATACGCAGTATTTT; CDR3: CASSYNAAGDPPDTQYF
J: TRBJ2-3; size: few; D: -; V: TRBV4-3; DNA: TGCGCCAGCAGTCGGAACAGGGTCCTGGCGGATACGCAGTATTTT; CDR3: CASSRNRVLADTQYF
J: TRBJ2-7; size: few; D: TRBD1; V: TRBV5-1; DNA: TGCGCCAGCAGCCCGACAGGGAATACCTACGAGCAGTACTTC; CDR3: CASSPTGNTYEQYF
J: TRBJ2-7; size: -; D: -; V: TRBV6-1; DNA: TGTGCCAGCAGTGAAGCGCTTCGGGGGAGGCAGTACTTC; CDR3: CASSEALRGRQYF
J: TRBJ1-1; size: -; D: TRBD1; V: TRBV5-6; DNA: TGTGCCAGCAGCGGCGGACAGGTTGAAGCTTTCTTT; CDR3: CASSGGQVEAFF
J: TRBJ2-1; size: many; D: TRBD2; V: TRBV20-1; DNA: TGCAGTGCTAGAGCCGGGACTAGCGCATACAATGAGCAGTTCTTC; CDR3: CSARAGTSAYNEQFF